The T cell receptor beta chain under discussion was sequenced for a study of T cell responses to AZD1222 COVID-19 vaccine. Germline V gene sequence: CDR1 MNHEY, CDR2 SVGAGI. The CDR3 covers 13 residues. The germline V and J ends were trimmed by 8 bases and 0 bases, with 8 bases remaining between them. TCRdb keeps only in-frame clones here, not all; method: immunoSEQ multiplex PCR. The sample yields roughly 35,000 clones, 80% to 90% seen once. This sequence originates from an adult in good health. This sequence joins TRBV6-5 and TRBJ1-3; the D is unclear. The sample was peripheral blood, taken on day 0 of AZD1222 vaccination. The DNA for the CDR3 is TGTGCCAGCGTAAGTTTCTCTGGAAACACCATATATTTT. It codes for CASVSFSGNTIYF.